The 14 T cell receptor beta chains below come from one sample, sequenced in a study of blood T cell repertoires in COVID-19. The protocol was immunoSEQ multiplex PCR, while the TCRdb copy is restricted to in-frame clones and leaves out a portion. The table records around 150,000 clones, around 90% of them present only once. The material sequenced was peripheral blood. These receptors all stem from a woman aged 60-75 years who had recovered from COVID-19.

V and J are TRBV28 and TRBJ1-1, with a possible D match to TRBD1 (5 bases). The CDR3 has 13 residues. The V end was cut by 5 bases, the J end by 1 base, with 8 bases between. Germline values: CDR1 MDHEN, CDR2 SYDVKM. The CDR3 here is CASSDQGNTEAFF. The CDR3 DNA reads TGTGCCAGCAGTGACCAGGGGAACACTGAAGCTTTCTTT.

The chain links TRBV7-2 to TRBJ2-1; 8 bases fit TRBD2. This CDR3 is built from 15 residues. After removal of 1 base from V and 6 bases from J, the junction contained 5 bases not matched to a gene. CDR1 is SGHTA and CDR2 is FQGNSA in the germline V gene. CDR3 nucleotides: TGTGCCAGCAGCTTAGGCGGGGGGAGTTTCAATGAGCAGTTCTTC. It translates to CASSLGGGSFNEQFF.

The genes are TRBV6-1 and TRBJ1-3; D is possibly TRBD1 (5 bases). Trimming pared 2 bases from V and 0 bases from J, leaving 11 bases between. The germline V gene encodes CDR1 MNHNS and CDR2 SASEGT. CDR3 length: 16 residues. Written as DNA, the CDR3 is TGTGCCAGCAGTGAAAGACAGCCCGTCTCTGGAAACACCATATATTTT. Encoded protein: CASSERQPVSGNTIYF.

V gene TRBV4-2 combines with J gene TRBJ2-3; 7 nucleotides align to TRBD2. Germline CDR1 reads LGHNA; CDR2 reads YNFKEQ. This CDR3 spans 14 amino acids. V lost 3 bases and J lost 0; bases outside the gene matches: 0. The CDR3 reads CASSQRGSTDTQYF. The CDR3 DNA follows: TGTGCCAGCAGCCAGCGGGGGAGCACAGATACGCAGTATTTT.

The chain couples TRBV4-3 to TRBJ2-3, with a possible D match to TRBD1 (6 bases). The germline CDR1 and CDR2 sequences are LGHNA and YSLEER. Trimming stripped 4 bases from V and 0 bases from J, with 11 bases between. The CDR3 has 15 amino acids. CDR3 in amino acids: CASSRGQTSTDTQYF. The CDR3 region has the DNA TGCGCCAGCAGCCGCGGACAGACCAGCACAGATACGCAGTATTTT.

The V call is TRBV24-1, the J call TRBJ2-5; 11 bases agree with TRBD1. The CDR3 runs to 13 residues. Trimming cost V 9 bases and J 5 bases; bases outside gene matches: 4. The germline V gene has CDR1 KGHDR and CDR2 SFDVKD. The CDR3 nucleotides read TGTGCCACCCGGGACAGGGGGTCGGAGACCCAGTACTTC. The encoded protein is CATRDRGSETQYF.

The chain couples TRBV7-9 to TRBJ1-1; tentative D call: TRBD1 (5 bases). V shed 5 bases and J shed 11 bases, with 18 bases lying between them. This CDR3 region has 13 residues. Germline CDR1 SEHNR, CDR2 FQNEAQ (reference sequence). The CDR3 spells CASSPSGGTSAFF. The DNA for the CDR3 is TGTGCCAGCAGCCCTTCAGGAGGGACCTCCGCTTTCTTT.

The chain recombines TRBV19 with TRBJ2-7; D might be TRBD1 (6 bases). With 1 base removed from V and 1 base from J, the gap between germline ends came to 11 bases. Germline V gene sequence: CDR1 LNHDA, CDR2 SQIVND (reference sequence). This CDR3 is built from 15 residues. The CDR3 nucleotides are TGTGCCAGTAGTATAGGGGGGCCCTCTTCCTACGAGCAGTACTTC. Translation gives CASSIGGPSSYEQYF. Complete variable domain (other parts from reference TRBV19 and TRBJ2-7): DGGITQSPKYLFRKEGQNVTLSCEQNLNHDAMYWYRQDPGQGLRLIYYSQIVNDFQKGDIAEGYSVSREKKESFPLTVTSAQKNPTAFYLCASSIGGPSSYEQYFGPGTRLTVT.

The V and J genes are TRBV10-3 and TRBJ2-3, with 7 nucleotides matching TRBD2. In germline, CDR1 is ENHRY, CDR2 SYGVKD. V trimming: 6 bases; J trimming: 2 bases; junction bases outside the gene matches: 11. This CDR3 contains 16 residues. The DNA of the CDR3 is TGTGCCATCAGGTCCGGTGGGGGGGGTTACACAGATACGCAGTATTTT. This codes for CAIRSGGGGYTDTQYF.

The V and J genes are TRBV7-9 and TRBJ1-3; the match to TRBD1 covers 7 bases. From germline, CDR1 is SEHNR and CDR2 FQNEAQ (reference sequence). Losses at the gene ends were 5 bases for V and 4 bases for J; bases not matched to a gene: 5. The CDR3 has 14 residues. CDR3 sequence reads: CASSDRVRGNTIYF. The DNA for the CDR3 is TGTGCCAGCAGCGACAGGGTTAGGGGAAACACCATATATTTT.

This chain connects TRBV18 to TRBJ1-1; possibly TRBD1 for D (6 bases). CDR1 and CDR2 (germline): KGHSH, LQKENI. CDR3 length: 20 residues. V gave up 3 bases and J gave up 0 bases, with 26 bases separating them. The CDR3 region has the DNA TGTGCCAGCTCACCCTTAAATTCACGGACAGCGGATTACATGAACACTGAAGCTTTCTTT. Its translation is CASSPLNSRTADYMNTEAFF.

This clone occurred a few times. The rearrangement uses TRBV18 and TRBJ2-7; D gene ambiguous. V lost 6 bases and J lost 2, with 8 bases in between. The CDR3 consists of 12 residues. CDR1 and CDR2 (germline): KGHSH, LQKENI. The CDR3 coding sequence is TGTGCCAGCTCCCTTTTTACCTACGAGCAGTACTTC. Protein sequence: CASSLFTYEQYF.

This clone was counted a single time. The chain is built from TRBV6-5 and TRBJ1-1; D is possibly TRBD1 (5 bases). Per germline, CDR1 MNHEY and CDR2 SVGAGI. The CDR3 extends over 12 amino acids. Trimming pared 2 bases from V and 8 bases from J, leaving 9 bases between. For the CDR3, the DNA is TGTGCCAGCAGTTACGCTCCAGGGGAAGCTTTCTTT. This sequence encodes CASSYAPGEAFF.

The rearrangement links TRBV7-6 to TRBJ2-1; 12 bases fit TRBD2. Losses at the gene ends were 4 bases for V and 3 bases for J; bases not matched to a gene: 4. The CDR3 runs 16 residues. Germline V gene sequence: CDR1 SGHVS, CDR2 FNYEAQ. This CDR3 reads CASSSRLAGDYNEQFF. DNA of the CDR3: TGTGCCAGCAGCTCCCGACTAGCGGGGGACTACAATGAGCAGTTCTTC.